This T cell receptor beta chain was sequenced during a study of T cells in Graves' hyperthyroidism and ophthalmopathy. In the study overall: The blood sample was taken at first diagnosis, before treatment began.

It was RNA transcripts that yielded the amplified TCR beta CDR3 regions. The HTBI set primed first-round TCR CDR3 RT-PCR. TCRdb ran MiXCR on the multiplex PCR reads and lists one entry per CDR3 protein. The sample holds 550,000 to 700,000 distinct CDR3 sequences, 14% to 15% seen once. Study conclusions and caveats: Most thyroid clonotypes that were expanded above 0.001 also turned up in blood. The model forecast ophthalmopathy, anticipating it by a median around 6.5 months before onset.

The length of the CDR3 is 14 residues. Trimming left V 5 bases short and J 3 bases short, with 14 bases between. Looked up from germline, CDR1 is SGHNT and CDR2 is YENEEA. This clonotype was detected ten times or more. The target antigen is unknown. Sequencing was done on a sample of blood. V is TRBV11-3 and J is TRBJ2-7; D is perhaps TRBD1 (6 bases). This clonotype was obtained from a middle-aged woman with Graves' ophthalmopathy. As DNA, the CDR3 is TGTGCCAGCAGCCCTCGGGACACCTACTACGAGCAGTACTTC. Translated: CASSPRDTYYEQYF. Full variable domain (outside the CDR3, taken from reference TRBV11-3 and TRBJ2-7): EAGVVQSPRYKIIEKKQPVAFWCNPISGHNTLYWYLQNLGQGPELLIRYENEEAVDDSQLPKDRFSAERLKGVDSTLKIQPAELGDSAVYLCASSPRDTYYEQYFGPGTRLTVT.